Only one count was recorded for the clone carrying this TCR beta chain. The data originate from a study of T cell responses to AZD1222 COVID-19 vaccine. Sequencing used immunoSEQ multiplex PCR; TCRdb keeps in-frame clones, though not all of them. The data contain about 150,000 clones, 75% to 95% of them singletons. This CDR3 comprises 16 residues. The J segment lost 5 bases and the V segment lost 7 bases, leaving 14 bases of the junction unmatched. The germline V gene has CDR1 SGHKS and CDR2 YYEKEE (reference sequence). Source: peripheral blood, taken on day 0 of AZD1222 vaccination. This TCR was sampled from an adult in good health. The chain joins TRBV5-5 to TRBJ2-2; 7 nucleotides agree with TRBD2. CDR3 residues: CASAIMAGARTGELFF. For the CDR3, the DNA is TGTGCCAGCGCTATTATGGCGGGAGCGAGGACCGGGGAGCTGTTTTTT.